A single sample gave rise to the 7 T cell receptor beta chains below, sequenced in a study of technical replicates of blood from several donors. The protocol was immunoSEQ multiplex PCR, while the TCRdb copy is restricted to in-frame clones and leaves out a portion. Of about 68,000 clones listed, 95% to 97% are singletons. Sequencing input: T cells isolated from PBMCs. Receptor source: a human donor in good health.

The genes are TRBV7-9 and TRBJ1-1, with no clear D. V was cut by 1 base and J by 0 bases, with 3 bases left in between. This CDR3 has 13 amino acids. The germline CDR1 and CDR2 sequences are SEHNR and FQNEAQ (reference sequence). The CDR3 sequence is CASSLVVNTEAFF. CDR3 sequence (DNA): TGTGCCAGCAGCTTAGTAGTGAACACTGAAGCTTTCTTT. Filled out from reference TRBV7-9 and TRBJ1-1, the complete variable domain reads DTGVSQNPRHKITKRGQNVTFRCDPISEHNRLYWYRQTLGQGPEFLTYFQNEAQLEKSRLLSDRFSAERPKGSFSTLEIQRTEQGDSAMYLCASSLVVNTEAFFGQGTRLTVV.

This rearrangement joins TRBV7-9 to TRBJ2-5; 10 bases are shared with TRBD1. The trim removed 5 bases at V and 3 bases at J, leaving 6 bases unmatched. Germline CDR1 is SEHNR and CDR2 is FQNEAQ (reference sequence). The CDR3 covers 15 residues. The CDR3 is CASSIGTGEEETQYF. The CDR3 nucleotides are TGTGCCAGCAGCATCGGGACAGGGGAAGAAGAGACCCAGTACTTC.

J is TRBJ2-3 and V is TRBV28; maybe TRBD2 (6 bases). This CDR3 contains 15 residues. CDR1 MDHEN and CDR2 SYDVKM come from the germline V gene. Trimming stripped 2 bases from V and 1 base from J, with 10 bases between. The CDR3 nucleotides read TGTGCCAGCAGTTTACTAGCGAGTGGCACAGATACGCAGTATTTT. Protein sequence: CASSLLASGTDTQYF. Drawing the rest from reference TRBV28 and TRBJ2-3, the complete variable domain is DVKVTQSSRYLVKRTGEKVFLECVQDMDHENMFWYRQDPGLGLRLIYFSYDVKMKEKGDIPEGYSVSREKKERFSLILESASTNQTSMYLCASSLLASGTDTQYFGPGTRLTVL.

V usage is TRBV5-1 and J usage is TRBJ2-7; 7 bases map to TRBD1. J gave up 2 bases and V 0 bases, and 11 bases lay outside the gene matches. The germline CDR1 and CDR2 sequences are SGHRS and YFSETQ. This CDR3 region has 17 residues. This CDR3 is CASSLEGMGTAPYEQYF. In DNA form, the CDR3 reads TGCGCCAGCAGCTTGGAAGGTATGGGGACAGCCCCCTACGAGCAGTACTTC.

The sample holds a few counts of this clone. Written as DNA, the CDR3 is TGTGCCAGCAGTTACAGGGTAGACGGGGAGCTGTTTTTT. Amino acids: CASSYRVDGELFF. The chain couples TRBV7-9 to TRBJ2-2; possible D gene TRBD1, 6 bases. This CDR3 spans 13 amino acids. Germline V gives CDR1 SEHNR, CDR2 FQNEAQ (reference sequence). V lost 6 bases and J 7 bases, leaving 12 bases between the germline ends. The whole variable domain, remainder taken from reference TRBV7-9 and TRBJ2-2, is DTGVSQNPRHKITKRGQNVTFRCDPISEHNRLYWYRQTLGQGPEFLTYFQNEAQLEKSRLLSDRFSAERPKGSFSTLEIQRTEQGDSAMYLCASSYRVDGELFFGEGSRLTVL.

The chain uses TRBV28 and TRBJ1-2, with TRBD1 matching over 9 bases. V lost 3 bases and J lost 4; bases outside the gene matches: 3. This CDR3 spans 14 amino acids. In germline, CDR1 is MDHEN, CDR2 SYDVKM. In nucleotides, the CDR3 is TGTGCCAGCAGTTTGGACAGGGGAGGCTATGGCTACACCTTC. This encodes CASSLDRGGYGYTF.

This chain joins TRBV6-1 and TRBJ2-2; 11 nucleotides line up with TRBD2. Looked up from germline, CDR1 is MNHNS and CDR2 is SASEGT. The V and J ends lost 7 bases and 7 bases, in that order; junction bases with no gene match: 5. The CDR3 totals 14 residues. Here the CDR3 DNA reads TGTGCCAGCAAACTAGCGGGAGATCACGGGGAGCTGTTTTTT. This translates into CASKLAGDHGELFF.